The rows below give T cell receptor beta chains drawn from one sample of a study of naive and memory T cell subsets. MiXCR, applied by TCRdb to the UMI-ligation and nested PCR reads, yields one record per CDR3 protein. The sample yields 150,000 or so distinct CDR3 sequences, approximately 15% seen once. The sample consisted of naive CD4+ T cells from blood. The receptors shown here come from a human donor in good health. Each CDR3 is given with its conserved first and last residue. Fields, in order: clone size, D gene, J gene, CDR3 length, V gene, CDR3 protein, CDR3 DNA. The D gene is left open where the match is weak. Not every row has a clone size; where given, it reads once, few, many or a size class.

size: .
D: .
J: TRBJ2-7
length: 13
V: TRBV6-1
CDR3: CASSDQGRSEQYF
DNA: TGTGCCAGCAGTGACCAGGGGAGGAGCGAGCAGTACTTC

size: few
D: .
J: TRBJ2-2
length: 15
V: TRBV25-1
CDR3: CASSVTVANTGELFF
DNA: TGTGCCAGCAGTGTCACGGTCGCGAACACCGGGGAGCTGTTTTTT

size: .
D: TRBD1
J: TRBJ2-7
length: 15
V: TRBV12-3/TRBV12-4
CDR3: CASSLPGTGVYEQYF
DNA: TGTGCCAGCAGTTTGCCCGGGACAGGGGTGTACGAGCAGTACTTC

size: few
D: .
J: TRBJ2-5
length: 16
V: TRBV3-1
CDR3: CASSPDQSELQETQYF
DNA: TGTGCCAGCAGCCCAGATCAGTCGGAACTCCAAGAGACCCAGTACTTC

size: .
D: .
J: TRBJ1-2
length: 14
V: TRBV12-2
CDR3: CASRCGTGERGYTF
DNA: TGTGCAAGTCGCTGCGGGACAGGGGAACGCGGCTACACCTTC

size: few
D: .
J: TRBJ2-3
length: 16
V: TRBV4-1
CDR3: CASSQVGPQWADTQYF
DNA: TGCGCCAGCAGCCAAGTTGGACCCCAATGGGCAGATACGCAGTATTTT

size: once
D: .
J: TRBJ1-1
length: 13
V: TRBV20-1
CDR3: CSAPLAGNTEAFF
DNA: TGCAGTGCTCCCCTGGCAGGGAACACTGAAGCTTTCTTT

size: .
D: .
J: TRBJ2-2
length: 15
V: TRBV6-2/TRBV6-3
CDR3: CASSYGYQYTGELFF
DNA: TGTGCCAGCAGTTACGGCTACCAATACACCGGGGAGCTGTTTTTT

size: few
D: TRBD1
J: TRBJ2-7
length: 13
V: TRBV24-1
CDR3: CATSGQDAYEQYF
DNA: TGTGCCACCAGCGGACAGGATGCCTACGAGCAGTACTTC

size: many
D: TRBD2
J: TRBJ2-1
length: 14
V: TRBV20-1
CDR3: CSARGTSVYNEQFF
DNA: TGCAGTGCTAGAGGGACTAGCGTATACAATGAGCAGTTCTTC

size: few
D: .
J: TRBJ1-4
length: 15
V: TRBV18
CDR3: CASSPPGGNNEKLFF
DNA: TGTGCCAGCTCACCACCAGGAGGGAATAATGAAAAACTGTTTTTT

size: .
D: TRBD1
J: TRBJ1-2
length: 14
V: TRBV6-6
CDR3: CASIGVGTGVGYTF
DNA: TGTGCCAGCATCGGAGTAGGGACAGGGGTTGGCTACACCTTC

size: .
D: .
J: TRBJ2-3
length: 14
V: TRBV12-3/TRBV12-4
CDR3: CASRRDLPTDTQYF
DNA: TGTGCCAGCAGGAGGGACTTACCCACAGATACGCAGTATTTT

size: .
D: .
J: TRBJ2-5
length: 15
V: TRBV4-2
CDR3: CASSPELGTQETQYF
DNA: TGTGCCAGCAGCCCCGAACTAGGGACGCAAGAGACCCAGTACTTC

size: many
D: TRBD2
J: TRBJ2-1
length: 17
V: TRBV5-1
CDR3: CASSPGSTSGRGNEQFF
DNA: TGCGCCAGCAGTCCCGGCTCGACTAGCGGGAGGGGTAATGAGCAGTTCTTC

size: few
D: TRBD1
J: TRBJ2-2
length: 17
V: TRBV15
CDR3: CATSRDRTGENTGELFF
DNA: TGTGCCACCAGCAGAGATCGCACAGGGGAGAACACCGGGGAGCTGTTTTTT

size: few
D: TRBD1
J: TRBJ2-2
length: 15
V: TRBV20-1
CDR3: CSASPTDRAIGELFF
DNA: TGCAGTGCTAGCCCTACGGACAGGGCTATCGGGGAGCTGTTTTTT

size: few
D: TRBD2
J: TRBJ2-1
length: 15
V: TRBV30
CDR3: CAWSPGLAGVNEQFF
DNA: TGTGCCTGGAGCCCGGGACTAGCGGGAGTCAATGAGCAGTTCTTC

size: few
D: TRBD1
J: TRBJ1-5
length: 17
V: TRBV19
CDR3: CASRRDRSPTSNQPQHF
DNA: TGTGCCAGCCGCCGGGACAGGAGCCCCACTAGCAATCAGCCCCAGCATTTT

size: few
D: TRBD2
J: TRBJ2-3
length: 14
V: TRBV29-1
CDR3: CSVKPSGTTDTQYF
DNA: TGCAGCGTTAAACCTAGCGGGACCACAGATACGCAGTATTTT

size: few
D: TRBD1
J: TRBJ2-5
length: 13
V: TRBV20-1
CDR3: CSAVGTGRKTQYF
DNA: TGCAGTGCAGTCGGGACAGGACGGAAGACCCAGTACTTC

size: .
D: TRBD2
J: TRBJ2-3
length: 13
V: TRBV29-1
CDR3: CSGLAGGGDTQYF
DNA: TGCAGCGGATTAGCGGGAGGTGGAGATACGCAGTATTTT

size: few
D: TRBD2
J: TRBJ2-3
length: 16
V: TRBV20-1
CDR3: CSAPLTSGSVDDTQYF
DNA: TGCAGTGCTCCACTGACTAGCGGGAGTGTTGATGATACGCAGTATTTT

size: few
D: .
J: TRBJ1-1
length: 14
V: TRBV29-1
CDR3: CSVDKLGGNTEAFF
DNA: TGCAGCGTTGACAAGCTGGGTGGAAACACTGAAGCTTTCTTT

size: .
D: TRBD2
J: TRBJ2-2
length: 16
V: TRBV12-3/TRBV12-4
CDR3: CASSLKVAGLGGELFF
DNA: TGTGCCAGCAGTCTAAAGGTAGCGGGACTCGGCGGGGAGCTGTTTTTT

size: .
D: .
J: TRBJ2-1
length: 18
V: TRBV1
CDR3: CTSSHNPLAGGPYNEQFF
DNA: TGCACCAGCAGCCACAACCCTCTAGCGGGAGGGCCGTACAATGAGCAGTTCTTC

size: few
D: .
J: TRBJ1-1
length: 14
V: TRBV12-3/TRBV12-4
CDR3: CASTQSRGNTEAFF
DNA: TGTGCCAGCACCCAATCTAGGGGGAACACTGAAGCTTTCTTT

size: few
D: TRBD1
J: TRBJ2-7
length: 16
V: TRBV28
CDR3: CASTNLQGAFSYEQYF
DNA: TGTGCCAGCACCAACCTACAGGGGGCTTTCTCCTACGAGCAGTACTTC

size: .
D: .
J: TRBJ2-2
length: 15
V: TRBV18
CDR3: CASSPPYGGAGELFF
DNA: TGTGCCAGCTCACCACCTTACGGAGGCGCCGGGGAGCTGTTTTTT

size: .
D: TRBD2
J: TRBJ2-7
length: 16
V: TRBV5-1
CDR3: CASSLSASGISYEQYF
DNA: TGCGCCAGCAGCTTGTCGGCTAGCGGAATATCCTACGAGCAGTACTTC

size: .
D: .
J: TRBJ2-1
length: 11
V: TRBV2
CDR3: CASSETDEQFF
DNA: TGTGCCAGCAGTGAAACTGATGAGCAGTTCTTC